The present T cell receptor (beta chain) was sequenced within a study of T cells in Graves' hyperthyroidism and ophthalmopathy. V trimming: 6 bases; J trimming: 5 bases; junction bases outside the gene matches: 8. Germline V lookup: CDR1 DFQATT, CDR2 SNEGSKA (reference sequence). The CDR3 covers 13 residues. Amplification of TCR beta CDR3 regions was performed using RNA transcripts as template. Primed by the HTBI set, a first-round RT-PCR was run on the TCR CDR3. TCRdb ran MiXCR on the multiplex PCR reads and lists one entry per CDR3 protein. Of hundreds of thousands of distinct CDR3 sequences in the sample, around 14% were seen once.

The V call is TRBV20-1, the J call TRBJ2-5; 8 bases align to TRBD1. Input material: blood. The source of this sequence is a woman under 30 with Graves' hyperthyroidism. CDR3 residues: CSAGQVNTETQYF. CDR3 nucleotides: TGCAGTGCGGGACAGGTTAACACGGAGACCCAGTACTTC.